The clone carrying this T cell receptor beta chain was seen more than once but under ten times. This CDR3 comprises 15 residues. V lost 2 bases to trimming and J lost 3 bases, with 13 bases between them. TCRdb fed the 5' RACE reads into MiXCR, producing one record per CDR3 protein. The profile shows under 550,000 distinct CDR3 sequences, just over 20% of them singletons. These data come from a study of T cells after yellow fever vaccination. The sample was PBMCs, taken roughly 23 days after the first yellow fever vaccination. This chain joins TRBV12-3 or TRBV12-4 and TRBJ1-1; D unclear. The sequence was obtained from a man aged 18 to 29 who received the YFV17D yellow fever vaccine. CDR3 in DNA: TGTGCCAGCAGTTTATGGACCTCGAAGGACACTGAAGCTTTCTTT. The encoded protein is CASSLWTSKDTEAFF.